Given below is one T cell receptor (beta chain) in context. The antigen this receptor binds is unknown. The record has no base qualities; no much larger clone is one base away. The sample belongs to a study of beta chain features in type 1 diabetes (dated by TCRdb to between 2018 and 2020). The study in broad terms: Mean age, gender distribution, total cell number and subset yield were not different between patients and healthy donors. A total of about 100,000,000 sorted cells were examined across all samples, and RNA yield correlated strongly with the number of cells per subset. The study compared TCRB repertoires of sorted circulating CD4+ T cell subsets between recently diagnosed type 1 diabetes patients and matched healthy donors. Naive and central memory subsets were obtained from all 30 or so donors, but regulatory and stem cell-like memory subsets were isolated from only 8 patients and about eight healthy donors. On the study overall, not on this receptor specifically: Because cDNA was sequenced instead of genomic DNA, activated cells with high expression could be over-represented, although the groups did not differ in activation or CD3 levels. Shorter templates might be favored by PCR, yet because patient and control samples were amplified and corrected together, any such skew would affect both groups equally. HLA sub-analyses involved small numbers of individuals, so any influence of HLA type on TCRB rearrangement remained unresolved. Naive, central memory and regulatory TCRB repertoires appeared to be more similar among patients than among healthy donors. Patients with type 1 diabetes made fewer insertions and deleted more nucleotides at VDJ recombination sites, implying thymic rearrangement abnormalities. Type 1 diabetes patients showed a moderate but significant shortening of TCRB CDR3 length in all four CD4+ subsets.

The entire isolated RNA was reverse transcribed using the High Capacity cDNA Reverse Transcription Kit, and thus expressed TCRB transcripts were sequenced. Stem cell-like memory T cell samples underwent survey-depth immunoSEQ sequencing, averaging approximately 1 million total reads per sample. Sorted cells were lysed in RLT buffer and RNA was extracted with DNase-treated RNeasy Micro or Mini kits, depending on cell number. To prevent cross-contamination, every cell subset was processed on its own, while patient and healthy donor samples were processed together. Using the immunoSEQ multiplex PCR, TCRB sequences were amplified from cDNA into 87-bp fragments spanning the CDR3 region. Sequencing of the amplicons was performed on the Illumina HiSeq platform. In the original analysis: PCR bias was computationally corrected using synthetic template baselines, reads within Hamming distance 2 were collapsed, and singletons that could not be merged were discarded. Reads were aligned to IMGT to assign V, D and J genes, CDR3 length, and insertions or deletions at six rearrangement sites. Clonotype counts were normalized to sorted cell number within each subset before computing true diversity and Gini coefficients with the tcR R package. The overlap coefficient, calculated on TCRB nucleotide sequences, was used to quantify repertoire sharing. The immuneACCESS repertoire file appears here via TCRdb, limited to in-frame rearrangements. These files lack a portion of the clones; in checked studies, under half of the deficit traces to unresolved V genes, and the cause of the others is not known. V and J calls plus clone size are reproduced from that table; the DNA served to infer D and trimming. The sample table records 20,000 to 25,000 clones; about 63% of these occur just once. The top ten hold about 1.1% of the sample.

From each donor, a single peripheral blood sample of approximately 120 mL on average was drawn into heparinised tubes. Using a panel that included CD45RO, CCR7, CD25, CD127, CD95 and CD27, naive, central memory, regulatory and stem cell-like memory CD4+ T cells were sorted on a BD FACSAria II. Every sorted population had a purity above 98%. Right away, PBMCs were isolated by Lymphoprep density gradient centrifugation and were stained directly, with no culture step. So that batch effects would be minimized, each experiment stained and sorted samples in pairs, pairing one healthy donor with one patient. V has 3 bases trimmed and J has 5 bases trimmed; junction bases matching no gene number 0. The CDR3 goes from the cysteine to the phenylalanine over 15 residues. Only the CDR3 DNA stays, 45 bases, in frame from base 1. In the germline V gene, CDR1 corresponds to MDHEN and CDR2 to SYDVKM.

In this chain, TRBV28 is recombined with TRBJ1-6; TRBD1 fits 11 bases in the junction. Sequencing was carried out using stem cell memory CD4+ T cells from blood. What this sample's cell subset or site label stands for: stem cell-like memory CD4+ T cells. The sequence came from a woman aged 40 to 49 with type 1 diabetes. CDR3 loop: CASSLGQGDNSPLHF. The nucleotide sequence is TGTGCCAGCAGTTTGGGACAGGGGGATAATTCACCCCTCCACTTT. Joined to the reference TRBV28 and TRBJ1-6 proteins, this CDR3 gives the full variable domain: DVKVTQSSRYLVKRTGEKVFLECVQDMDHENMFWYRQDPGLGLRLIYFSYDVKMKEKGDIPEGYSVSREKKERFSLILESASTNQTSMYLCASSLGQGDNSPLHFGNGTRLTVT.